This T cell receptor beta chain was sequenced during a study of T cell repertoires in cytomegalovirus infection. CDR3 size: 15 residues. With 5 bases removed from V and 0 bases from J, the gap between germline ends came to 11 bases. CDR1 MNHEY and CDR2 SVGAGI come from the germline V gene. TCRdb re-called the reads through MiXCR, storing one row per CDR3 protein. The sample consists of some 700,000 distinct CDR3 sequences, roughly a third of them appearing once. In its sample, this clonotype was seen many times. The genes are TRBV6-5 and TRBJ2-1, with D possibly being TRBD2 (5 bases). Sequenced sample: PBMCs. The TCR comes from a human donor in good health (CMV status not recorded). Some clones in this sample may be carry-over from other donors' samples. The CDR3: CASSHRRSSYNEQFF. Written as DNA, the CDR3 is TGTGCCAGCAGTCACCGGAGGAGCTCCTACAATGAGCAGTTCTTC.